This is a list of T cell receptor beta chains from one sample in a study of CD8 T cells in ankylosing spondylitis. A single record per CDR3 protein comes from TCRdb applying MiXCR to the 5' RACE reads. The sample includes about 500,000 distinct CDR3 sequences, roughly 12% seen only once; the top ten take almost 7%. The sequenced material came from blood, either unsorted or a sorted T cell fraction (not recorded which). These receptors all stem from a male donor with ankylosing spondylitis. Each CDR3 is given with its conserved first and last residue. Fields, in order: V gene, clone size, J gene, CDR3 protein. Clone size, where shown, is once, few, many, or a class for clones that have expanded.

>TRBV10-3|many|TRBJ2-3
CAISVDGGDTDTQYF
>TRBV5-1|NA|TRBJ1-2
CASSLGVQGSPDGYTF
>TRBV12-3/TRBV12-4|few|TRBJ1-5
CASSIKGQGLQPQHF
>TRBV24-1|NA|TRBJ2-1
CATSDWSGTLNEQFF
>TRBV10-1|NA|TRBJ2-3
CASSGTHTDTQYF
>TRBV15|few|TRBJ1-1
CATSRRGGRMNTEAFF
>TRBV19|few|TRBJ2-5
CASSTQRQETQYF
>TRBV5-1|NA|TRBJ1-4
CASSLRPTPNEKLFF
>TRBV20-1|NA|TRBJ2-5
CSARDSSGGETQYF
>TRBV2|NA|TRBJ2-7
CASSDRPSGYNYEQYF
>TRBV19|few|TRBJ2-1
CASWEGSHYNEQFF
>TRBV12-3/TRBV12-4|many|TRBJ2-5
CASSSGGVETQYF
>TRBV7-2|few|TRBJ1-1
CASSLVRNPIEAFF
>TRBV5-1|NA|TRBJ1-3
CASSLATPRSGNTIYF
>TRBV10-1|NA|TRBJ2-7
CASSWGQNLYEQYF
>TRBV5-6|NA|TRBJ2-1
CASSLDEGRLNNEQFF
>TRBV7-2|few|TRBJ1-1
CASSHRGGAFTEAFF
>TRBV5-1|few|TRBJ2-1
CASSLAGAAPAEEQFF
>TRBV12-5|few|TRBJ1-1
CASGFYRDTEAFF
>TRBV7-9|few|TRBJ2-1
CASSLALAGGLDEQFF
>TRBV2|many|TRBJ1-1
CASSEASIGGEVTEAFF
>TRBV20-1|NA|TRBJ1-6
CSASIDGSSYNSPLHF
>TRBV12-3/TRBV12-4|many|TRBJ2-1
CASSLNLGGLLGEQFF
>TRBV4-1|NA|TRBJ1-2
CASTRTEGGDYGYTF
>TRBV24-1|NA|TRBJ2-1
CATSDGFDQFF
>TRBV10-3|NA|TRBJ2-1
CAISDGTGDEQFF
>TRBV10-3|many|TRBJ2-2
CAISDTSGRASTGELFF
>TRBV6-5|NA|TRBJ1-1
CASSYGASTEAFF
>TRBV6-6|few|TRBJ1-4
CASSLHGGEKLFF
>TRBV3-1|NA|TRBJ2-1
CASSNSGGGGDEQFF
>TRBV20-1|NA|TRBJ1-5
CSASPGGSQPQHF
>TRBV12-3/TRBV12-4|few|TRBJ2-6
CASSFVNSGANVLTF
>TRBV15|many|TRBJ1-5
CATSRDRGNQPQHF
>TRBV10-3|NA|TRBJ1-2
CAISAPGEGYTF
>TRBV11-2|many|TRBJ2-3
CASSFVAGGSTDTQYF